A single sample is the source of the 17 T cell receptor beta chains below, sequenced in a study of cytomegalovirus exposure and HLA in healthy donors (dated by TCRdb to the late 2010s). The library was produced with the immunoSEQ multiplex PCR assay. The table was pulled from immuneACCESS by TCRdb, which kept in-frame rearrangements only. Such tables lose some clones; where checked, under half of the loss comes from unresolved V genes, and the rest has no known cause. The sample table holds roughly 150,000 clones, of which 91% were seen once. The ten largest clones add up to about 0.7% of the sample. The source material was PBMCs. The receptors shown here come from a man aged 18 to 30 in good health and CMV-seronegative.

This rearrangement joins TRBV6-5 to TRBJ2-3; 9 bases align to TRBD2. V was pared by 0 bases and J by 3 bases, with 1 base of the junction left unmatched. CDR1 is MNHEY and CDR2 is SVGAGI in the germline V gene. The CDR3 extends over 15 amino acids. The CDR3 loop reads CASSYSRGGTDTQYF. CDR3 sequence (DNA): TGTGCCAGCAGTTACTCGCGGGGGGGAACAGATACGCAGTATTTT.

This clone occurred once. V gene TRBV2 combines with J gene TRBJ1-3; 7 bases are a match to TRBD1. After removal of 6 bases from V and 8 bases from J, the junction contained 4 bases not matched to a gene. Germline CDR1 reads SNHLY; CDR2 reads FYNNEI. This CDR3 has 12 residues. Here the CDR3 DNA reads TGTGCCAGCAGACGACAGGGACACACCATATATTTT. It codes for CASRRQGHTIYF.

The CDR3: CGSQTSGTDTQYF. The DNA of the CDR3 is TGTGGCTCGCAGACTAGTGGCACAGATACGCAGTATTTT. This chain uses TRBV30 with TRBJ2-3, with a possible D match to TRBD2 (6 bases). Per germline, CDR1 GTSNPN and CDR2 SVGIG (reference sequence). The CDR3 extends over 13 amino acids.

This clone was picked up one time. The J gene is TRBJ1-1, the V gene TRBV19; 7 bases map to TRBD1. The CDR3 covers 16 residues. The V gene's germline CDR1 is LNHDA and CDR2 SQIVND (reference sequence). With V trimmed by 5 bases and J by 1 base, 10 bases remained unmatched. The CDR3 bases are TGTGCCAGTAGTTGGGCGACAGGGAGGTGGAACACTGAAGCTTTCTTT. Amino acids: CASSWATGRWNTEAFF.

Turning to this clone: One end of the junction fails to match germline, which may point to a read error. The rearrangement links TRBV5-1 to TRBJ2-2, with D maybe TRBD2 (6 bases). CDR3 length equals 17 residues. CDR1 and CDR2 (germline): SGHRS, YFSETQ. CDR3 loop: CARRPRGRAANTGELFF. The DNA of the CDR3 is TGCGCCCGCAGACCGCGGGGACGGGCTGCGAACACCGGGGAGCTGTTTTTT.

The chain recombines TRBV11-3 with TRBJ1-2, with D tentatively TRBD1 (5 bases). The germline V gene has CDR1 SGHNT and CDR2 YENEEA. The CDR3 spans 13 residues. V lost 4 bases, J lost 1 base, and 7 bases lay in between. The CDR3 protein is CASSSDSNYGYTF. The CDR3 nucleotides read TGTGCCAGCAGCTCTGACAGTAACTATGGCTACACCTTC.

CDR3 DNA sequence: TGTGCTAGTGGTTTGGAGCCAGGACAGGGTCACGACTATGGCTACACCTTC. It specifies CASGLEPGQGHDYGYTF. The J gene is TRBJ1-2, the V gene TRBV12-5; the match to TRBD1 covers 8 bases. V lost 1 base, J lost 3 bases, and 10 bases stayed unmatched. CDR3 length: 17 residues. Germline V gene sequence: CDR1 LGHNT, CDR2 FRNRAP.

The chain employs TRBV11-3 and TRBJ1-1; 9 bases match TRBD1. The CDR3 spans 15 residues. Trimming removed 6 bases from V and 1 base from J; junction bases left unmatched: 6. Germline V lookup: CDR1 SGHNT, CDR2 YENEEA. CDR3 loop: CASRIVDRGNTEAFF. The DNA of the CDR3 is TGTGCCAGCAGGATAGTGGACAGGGGGAACACTGAAGCTTTCTTT.

There are a few counts of this clone. The chain joins TRBV4-1 to TRBJ1-1; D not resolved. The germline V and J ends were trimmed by 3 bases and 6 bases, with 17 bases remaining between them. Germline V CDR1 and CDR2: MGHRA, YSYEKL. The CDR3 has 15 amino acids. The CDR3 sequence: CASSHIGLSRAEAFF. As DNA, the CDR3 is TGCGCCAGCAGCCATATTGGCCTGTCTCGGGCTGAAGCTTTCTTT.

This chain joins TRBV6-1 and TRBJ2-7, with D maybe TRBD2 (6 bases). This CDR3 is built from 15 residues. The germline CDR1 and CDR2 sequences are MNHNS and SASEGT. The V gene lost 1 base and the J gene lost 2 bases, with 12 bases spanning the gap. The CDR3 loop reads CASSEDLGEAYEQYV. Written as DNA, the CDR3 is TGTGCCAGCAGTGAAGACCTTGGGGAGGCCTACGAGCAGTACGTC.

The chain joins TRBV5-4 to TRBJ2-7, with D possibly being TRBD2 (6 bases). V was shortened by 2 bases and J by 2 bases, with 14 bases between the two germline ends. CDR1 SGHNT and CDR2 YYREEE come from the germline V gene (reference sequence). The CDR3 spans 15 residues. CDR3 DNA: TGTGCCAGCAGCTTACGCGGGGTGCGTCCCTACGAGCAGTACGTC. It translates to CASSLRGVRPYEQYV.

The chain employs TRBV7-6 and TRBJ2-7; TRBD1 agrees at 9 bases. This CDR3 is 15 amino acids long. Germline assignment: CDR1 SGHVS and CDR2 FNYEAQ. Trimming at V came to 5 bases and at J to 2 bases, leaving 7 bases not matched to a gene. CDR3 nucleotide sequence: TGTGCCAGCAGCCTCCGGGACAGGGATACCTACGAGCAGTACTTC. As protein: CASSLRDRDTYEQYF.

The chain has TRBV7-3 and TRBJ1-6; D not certain. V gave up 1 base and J gave up 10 bases, with 14 bases separating them. Germline V gives CDR1 SGHTA, CDR2 FQGTGA. This CDR3 spans 15 amino acids. The CDR3 protein is CASSLIIWAWSPLHF. In DNA, the CDR3 is TGTGCCAGCAGCTTAATTATTTGGGCTTGGTCACCCCTCCACTTT.

This chain links TRBV9 with TRBJ1-2; D possibly corresponds to TRBD1 (6 bases). CDR1 is SGDLS, CDR2 YYNGEE, per germline. The length of the CDR3 is 12 residues. Trimming cost V 4 bases and J 6 bases, with 10 bases left between them. CDR3 nucleotides: TGTGCCAGCAGCACAGGGTGGAATGGCTACACCTTC. It yields the protein CASSTGWNGYTF.

The rearrangement links TRBV13 to TRBJ1-1, with D tentatively TRBD1 (6 bases). The CDR3 loop spans 12 amino acids. Germline V gives CDR1 PRHDT, CDR2 FYEKMQ (reference sequence). V was shortened by 6 bases and J by 4 bases, with 9 bases between the two germline ends. Here the CDR3 DNA reads TGTGCCAGCAGACAGGGAGTCACTGAAGCTTTCTTT. This encodes CASRQGVTEAFF.

V and J are TRBV27 and TRBJ2-3; 15 nucleotides align to TRBD2. The CDR3 is 19 amino acids. Germline V CDR1 and CDR2: MNHEY, SMNVEV (reference sequence). V was pared by 0 bases and J by 3 bases, with 7 bases of the junction left unmatched. The CDR3 reads CASSLSGTSGRRETDTQYF. The CDR3 nucleotides read TGTGCCAGCAGTTTATCCGGGACTAGCGGGAGGCGGGAGACAGATACGCAGTATTTT.

This sequence joins TRBV14 and TRBJ1-4, with 7 bases identical to TRBD1. The germline V gene has CDR1 SGHDN and CDR2 FVKESK. V was pared by 1 base and J by 0 bases, with 11 bases of the junction left unmatched. This CDR3 has 19 residues. The CDR3 protein is CASSQGRRGTVATNEKLFF. The CDR3 region has the DNA TGTGCCAGCAGCCAAGGCAGGCGCGGGACAGTTGCAACTAATGAAAAACTGTTTTTT.